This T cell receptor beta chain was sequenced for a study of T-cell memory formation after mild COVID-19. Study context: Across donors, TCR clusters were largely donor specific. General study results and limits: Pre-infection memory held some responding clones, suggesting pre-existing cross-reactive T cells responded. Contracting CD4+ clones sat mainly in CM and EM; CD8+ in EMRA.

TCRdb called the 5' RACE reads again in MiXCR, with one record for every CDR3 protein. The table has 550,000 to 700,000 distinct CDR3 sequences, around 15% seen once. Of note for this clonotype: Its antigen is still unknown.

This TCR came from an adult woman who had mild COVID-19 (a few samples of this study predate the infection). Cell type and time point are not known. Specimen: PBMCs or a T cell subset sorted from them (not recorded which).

CDR3 amino acids: CSVEFQGGTEAFF. The DNA of the CDR3 is TGCAGCGTGGAGTTCCAGGGGGGCACTGAAGCTTTCTTT. V gene TRBV29-1 combines with J gene TRBJ1-1; 7 positions agree with TRBD1. The CDR3 extends over 13 amino acids. Germline-derived CDR1 and CDR2 are SQVTM and ANQGSEA. The V and J ends lost 6 bases and 4 bases, in that order; junction bases with no gene match: 8.